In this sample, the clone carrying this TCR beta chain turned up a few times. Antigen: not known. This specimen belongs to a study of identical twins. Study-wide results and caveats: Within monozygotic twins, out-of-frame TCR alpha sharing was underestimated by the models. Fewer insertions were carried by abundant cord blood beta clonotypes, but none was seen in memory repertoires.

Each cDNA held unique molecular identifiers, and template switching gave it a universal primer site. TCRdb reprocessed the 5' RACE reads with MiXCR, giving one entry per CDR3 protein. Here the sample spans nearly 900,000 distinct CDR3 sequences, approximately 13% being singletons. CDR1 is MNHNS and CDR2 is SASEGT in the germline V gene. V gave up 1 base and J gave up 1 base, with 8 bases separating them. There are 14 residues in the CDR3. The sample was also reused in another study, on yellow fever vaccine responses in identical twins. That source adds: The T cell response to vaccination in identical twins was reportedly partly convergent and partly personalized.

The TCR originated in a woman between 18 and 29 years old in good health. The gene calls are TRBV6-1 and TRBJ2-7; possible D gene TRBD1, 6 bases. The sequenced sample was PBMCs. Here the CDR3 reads CASSEGTGSYEQYV. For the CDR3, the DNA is TGTGCCAGCAGTGAAGGAACAGGGTCCTACGAGCAGTACGTC.